The T cell receptor beta chain described here comes from a study of CD8 T cells in ankylosing spondylitis. Broader study findings: Significant enrichment of disease-linked clones was reportedly seen in matched ankylosing spondylitis synovial fluid. Disease-linked clones proved CD8+ and comparatively uncommon in peripheral blood. Seemingly distinctive of ankylosing spondylitis blood was a TCR beta motif formed by eight highly homologous variants.

Trimming removed 1 base at V and 0 bases at J, with 10 bases between. The CDR3 runs to 15 residues. The germline gives CDR1 LGHDT, CDR2 YNNKEL (reference sequence). With regard to this clonotype: Its matching antigen is unknown.

Molecular-barcoded quantitative 5'-RACE produced these TCR beta libraries. TCRdb redid the calling of the 5' RACE reads with MiXCR, one entry per CDR3 protein. This table holds hundreds of thousands of distinct CDR3 sequences, 12% found once. The sample was blood, either unsorted or a sorted T cell fraction (not recorded which). This TCR was recovered from a male donor with ankylosing spondylitis. This chain joins TRBV3-1 and TRBJ2-7; D call uncertain. CDR3 DNA: TGTGCCAGCAGCCAAGGCCAGGTGCTCTCCTACGAGCAGTACTTC. Its translation is CASSQGQVLSYEQYF.